These T cell receptor beta chains were read from a single sample in a study of CD8+CD57+ T cells in acquired aplastic anemia. Each CDR3 protein is one row after TCRdb ran MiXCR on the reads. The sample comprises 400,000 to 600,000 distinct CDR3 sequences, around 32% of which are singletons, and around 0.82% rests with the top ten. Material for sequencing was sorted CD4+, CD8+, or CD8+CD57+ T cells (not recorded which) from PBMCs. The receptors were sampled from a human donor with aplastic anemia. The CDR3 runs from the conserved cysteine through the conserved F or W.

>TRBJ2-3|TRBV25-1
CAISLPLAGTDTQYF
>TRBJ2-7|TRBV19
CASSSSGLYEQYF
>TRBJ1-2|TRBV30
CAWSPDSGTGYGYTF
>TRBJ2-7|TRBV2
CASSPRPPSASSYEQYF
>TRBJ1-2|TRBV28
CASSRRLGQGYGYTF
>TRBJ1-3|TRBV5-1
CASRQGVNSGNTIYF
>TRBJ2-7|TRBV9
CASSFSGTGFEQYF
>TRBJ1-3|TRBV6-1
CASNRLQGNTIYF
>TRBJ1-1|TRBV5-1
CASSLGQIASTEAFF
>TRBJ2-5|TRBV9
CASSVATPTGGVETQYF
>TRBJ1-2|TRBV27
CASRPAGAGYTF
>TRBJ2-7|TRBV14
CASSQVTSGPSEQYF
>TRBJ2-5|TRBV10-3
CASSYLPGGHQETQYF
>TRBJ1-2|TRBV11-2
CASSLDGTNYGYTF
>TRBJ1-5|TRBV12-3/TRBV12-4
CASRLERSDQPQHF
>TRBJ2-1|TRBV9
CASSGKEQFF
>TRBJ1-2|TRBV14
CASSQVDREGYTF
>TRBJ1-6|TRBV13
CASSFFRQGNSPLHF
>TRBJ2-7|TRBV7-3
CASSSGQYF
>TRBJ1-1|TRBV20-1
CSARDRMGTSNTEAFF
>TRBJ2-3|TRBV20-1
CSARDISTDTQYF
>TRBJ1-2|TRBV6-1
CASSEQGVIGYTF
>TRBJ1-1|TRBV28
CASSGVRTGDQNTEAFF
>TRBJ1-2|TRBV11-2
CASSSQPRTGRYGYTF
>TRBJ2-7|TRBV4-2
CASSQGETGAEQYF
>TRBJ2-7|TRBV6-1
CASSEALALDYEQYF
>TRBJ1-4|TRBV20-1
CSARGPGAGEKLFF
>TRBJ1-6|TRBV5-4
CASSLGGTGGPNSPLHF
>TRBJ2-7|TRBV7-3
CASSLPHWTSGVYEQYF
>TRBJ2-1|TRBV6-2/TRBV6-3
CASSYSVAAGGLNEQFF
>TRBJ2-4|TRBV14
CASSQERGLAGTNF
>TRBJ1-1|TRBV2
CASRRDRYTEAFF
>TRBJ2-7|TRBV10-1
CASSSAGRHEQYF
>TRBJ1-6|TRBV7-3
CASSLDSLNSPLHF
>TRBJ2-1|TRBV11-1
CASSSFKGTYSEQFF
>TRBJ2-7|TRBV5-1
CASSLHQGREQYF
>TRBJ1-2|TRBV20-1
CSARLTPVHGYTF
>TRBJ2-1|TRBV7-3
CASSLSDYNEQFF
>TRBJ1-5|TRBV30
CASSHDLGRSNQPQHF
>TRBJ2-7|TRBV3-1
CASRTGGRAYEQYF
>TRBJ1-5|TRBV19
CASSYRGQSNQPQHF
>TRBJ1-4|TRBV15
CATSRPQGAGEKLFF
>TRBJ2-4|TRBV4-2
CASSQDGQSGNIQYF
>TRBJ1-5|TRBV30
CAWSQQGNQPQHF
>TRBJ1-1|TRBV7-2
CASSLRTVNTEAFF
>TRBJ2-5|TRBV5-4
CASSSPVTSGRAGETQYF
>TRBJ1-4|TRBV9
CASSPYRGLTNEKLFF
>TRBJ2-1|TRBV20-1
CSASSFAAGSANEQFF
>TRBJ2-1|TRBV19
CASSRYSYNEQFF
>TRBJ2-7|TRBV6-6
CATRQELYEQYF
>TRBJ1-4|TRBV19
CASSNEATNEKLFF
>TRBJ2-1|TRBV7-2
CASSLEGVANEQFF
>TRBJ2-6|TRBV9
CASSVDLMGVLTF
>TRBJ2-7|TRBV9
CASSVAGGTGSEQYF
>TRBJ2-7|TRBV20-1
CSEKGRSSYEQYF
>TRBJ2-5|TRBV2
CASRNRGGQETQYF
>TRBJ2-7|TRBV10-3
CAISGEPSLTGSSYEQYF
>TRBJ2-7|TRBV20-1
CSARGGQRSYEQYF